Below are 3 T cell receptor beta chains sequenced from a single sample in a study of immune characterization of retroperitoneal liposarcoma. TCRdb re-called the PCR reads through MiXCR, storing one row per CDR3 protein. The sample includes about 10,000 distinct CDR3 sequences, over 25% of them seen just once. The sample consisted of blood. These TCRs come from a male donor with retroperitoneal liposarcoma.

This clonotype was observed a handful of times. The J gene is TRBJ2-5, the V gene TRBV6-1; 9 nucleotides align to TRBD1. The DNA end is more similar to TRBJ2-7, so the J call may be wrong. The CDR3 runs 15 residues. Germline CDR1 reads MNHNS; CDR2 reads SASEGT. The CDR3 region has the DNA TGTGCCAGCAGGCTTACAGGGGGCGAAGACTACGAGCAGTACTTC. Its translation: CASRLTGGEDYEQYF.

The gene calls are TRBV7-3 and TRBJ2-3; D is perhaps TRBD2 (5 bases). Between the trimmed V and J ends, which lost 1 base and 4 bases, there was a span of 12 bases. The CDR3 extends over 15 amino acids. Germline V gives CDR1 SGHTA, CDR2 FQGTGA. CDR3 region: CASSLSPGIADTQYF. CDR3 in DNA: TGTGCCAGCAGCTTAAGTCCCGGGATCGCAGATACGCAGTATTTT. Full variable domain (missing parts from reference TRBV7-3 and TRBJ2-3): GAGVSQTPSNKVTEKGKYVELRCDPISGHTALYWYRQSLGQGPEFLIYFQGTGAADDSGLPNDRFFAVRPEGSVSTLKIQRTERGDSAVYLCASSLSPGIADTQYFGPGTRLTVL.

This clonotype is labeled medium-sized (0.01 to 0.1%). J is TRBJ2-1 and V is TRBV27; D is unclear. Matching the DNA end better, TRBJ2-7 makes the J call doubtful. CDR3 length: 14 residues. Per the germline V gene, CDR1 is MNHEY and CDR2 is SMNVEV (reference sequence). CDR3 in amino acids: CASSPRGRAYEQYF. DNA of the CDR3: TGTGCCAGCAGTCCACGCGGACGGGCCTACGAGCAGTACTTC.